Below, 20 T cell receptor beta chains from the same sample are listed, as sequenced in a study of cytomegalovirus exposure and HLA in healthy donors. The repertoire was sequenced with immunoSEQ multiplex PCR; TCRdb's copy has only in-frame clones and lacks some. The data show roughly 140,000 clones, 70% to 90% seen once. The sequenced sample consisted of PBMCs. These receptors were obtained from a woman aged 18-29 years in good health and CMV-seropositive.

The chain carries TRBV5-4 and TRBJ2-1; 11 bases line up with TRBD2. Unmatched junction bases numbered 9, after V lost 4 bases and J lost 6 bases. Germline CDR1 is SGHNT and CDR2 is YYREEE (reference sequence). There are 16 residues in the CDR3. In DNA form, the CDR3 reads TGTGCCAGCAGCGGCAAGTTAGCGGGAGGGCCCAATGAGCAGTTCTTC. Its translation is CASSGKLAGGPNEQFF.

The chain combines TRBV5-1 with TRBJ2-1; TRBD2 matches 10 bases. The length of the CDR3 is 15 residues. The junction had 6 bases not matched to a gene; V was cut back by 0 bases and J by 9 bases. Germline V gene data show CDR1 as SGHRS and CDR2 as YFSETQ. CDR3 in DNA: TGCGCCAGCAGCTTGGCCCTAGCGGGGGCGGGTGAGCAGTTCTTC. Its translation is CASSLALAGAGEQFF.

The chain links TRBV28 to TRBJ1-2, with a possible D match to TRBD1 (6 bases). Germline V gives CDR1 MDHEN, CDR2 SYDVKM. The V and J ends lost 6 bases and 0 bases respectively, with 17 bases between them. The CDR3 has 16 residues. In DNA form, the CDR3 reads TGTGCCAGCAGGTCATCCGGGGGGCCCTCTAACTATGGCTACACCTTC. Protein product: CASRSSGGPSNYGYTF.

This clone was observed once. The chain recombines TRBV10-1 with TRBJ1-4; 10 nucleotides line up with TRBD1. V was pared by 11 bases and J by 5 bases, with 11 bases of the junction left unmatched. Germline-derived CDR1 and CDR2 are WNHNN and SYGVQD (reference sequence). The CDR3 runs to 15 residues. Here the CDR3 reads CASSGTGDPNEKLFF. The CDR3 coding sequence is TGCGCCTCCTCCGGGACAGGGGATCCGAATGAAAAACTGTTTTTT.

V gene TRBV7-8 combines with J gene TRBJ2-7; 10 nucleotides align to TRBD2. The CDR3 spans 15 residues. Losses at the gene ends were 3 bases for V and 2 bases for J; bases not matched to a gene: 4. Per germline, CDR1 SGHVS and CDR2 FQNEAQ. The CDR3 DNA reads as TGTGCCAGCAGCTTCTCTAGCGGGAGCACCTACGAGCAGTACTTC. It is translated as CASSFSSGSTYEQYF.

About this clone: Relative to the germline gene, one junction end is altered; a read error may explain this. The chain has TRBV7-7 and TRBJ2-7, with D perhaps matching TRBD1 (5 bases). Germline CDR1 reads SSHAT; CDR2 reads FNYEAQ (reference sequence). The CDR3 is 13 residues long. As DNA, the CDR3 is TGTGCTAGCAGCTTAATCCAGGGTAGCGAGCAGTACTTC. Translating gives CASSLIQGSEQYF.

This sequence joins TRBV5-1 and TRBJ1-4; 8 positions agree with TRBD1. V lost 5 bases and J lost 1; bases outside the gene matches: 7. Germline V CDR1 and CDR2: SGHRS, YFSETQ. There are 16 residues in the CDR3. The CDR3 loop reads CASSYGQGLTNEKLFF. As DNA, the CDR3 is TGCGCCAGCAGTTATGGACAGGGCTTAACTAATGAAAAACTGTTTTTT.

This chain links TRBV6-5 with TRBJ2-1; no definite D call. The ends were cut back, 6 bases at V and 5 bases at J, with 14 bases in the middle. Germline loops: CDR1 MNHEY, CDR2 SVGAGI. CDR3 length: 14 residues. The CDR3 region is CASSLVGSNNEQFF. In nucleotides, the CDR3 is TGTGCCAGCAGCCTTGTGGGCAGCAACAATGAGCAGTTCTTC.

V is TRBV10-1 and J is TRBJ1-1, with D perhaps matching TRBD1 (5 bases). Per the germline V gene, CDR1 is WNHNN and CDR2 is SYGVQD (reference sequence). The germline V and J ends were trimmed by 6 bases and 4 bases, with 15 bases remaining between them. The CDR3 is made up of 14 amino acids. CDR3 protein: CASSARRQSTEAFF. The CDR3 coding sequence is TGCGCCAGCAGCGCCCGTAGACAGAGCACTGAAGCTTTCTTT.

With regard to this clone: The same CDR3 arises from other DNA sequences in this sample as well. The rearrangement joins TRBV18 to TRBJ1-4; 7 positions match TRBD1. From germline, CDR1 is KGHSH and CDR2 LQKENI. The CDR3 has 14 amino acids. V gave up 1 base and J gave up 5 bases; unmatched junction bases: 1. This CDR3 reads CASSPRQGNEKLFF. The CDR3 DNA sequence: TGTGCCAGCTCACCACGACAGGGCAATGAAAAACTGTTTTTT.

J is TRBJ2-2 and V is TRBV4-3, with D possibly TRBD2 on 5 matching bases. This CDR3 has 16 residues. CDR1 and CDR2 (germline): LGHNA, YSLEER. Trimming took off 1 base at V and 5 bases at J, with 14 bases between the two ends. Written as DNA, the CDR3 is TGCGCCAGCAGCCAAGGGTCCGGGGTGGGGACCGGGGAGCTGTTTTTT. Protein product: CASSQGSGVGTGELFF.

This clone was recorded only once. This rearrangement joins TRBV2 to TRBJ2-3, with TRBD2 matching 9 bases. Per germline, CDR1 SNHLY and CDR2 FYNNEI. V shed 6 bases and J 6 bases; nucleotides not matched to a gene: 19. This CDR3 is 18 amino acids long. CDR3 sequence: CASRLIEARVAGEDTQYF. The CDR3 nucleotides are TGTGCCAGCAGGTTAATCGAAGCCAGAGTAGCGGGAGAGGATACGCAGTATTTT. The variable domain in full, with the rest retrieved from reference TRBV2 and TRBJ2-3, is EPEVTQTPSHQVTQMGQEVILRCVPISNHLYFYWYRQILGQKVEFLVSFYNNEISEKSEIFDDQFSVERPDGSNFTLKIRSTKLEDSAMYFCASRLIEARVAGEDTQYFGPGTRLTVL.

This CDR3 is CASCKDGSTGELFF. In nucleotides, the CDR3 is TGTGCCAGCTGCAAAGACGGGAGCACCGGGGAGCTGTTTTTT. This rearrangement joins TRBV6-1 to TRBJ2-2, with D possibly being TRBD2 (6 bases). The CDR3 consists of 14 residues. Germline CDR1 and CDR2: MNHNS and SASEGT. Trimming took 8 bases from V and 4 from J, leaving 14 bases between them.

The CDR3, as DNA: TGTGCCAGCGGGAGGGGCGGTGAGCAGTTCTTC. The encoded protein is CASGRGGEQFF. The V call is TRBV6-5, the J call TRBJ2-1; 7 positions match TRBD2. The CDR3 is made up of 11 amino acids. Germline CDR1 and CDR2: MNHEY and SVGAGI. V shed 8 bases and J 9 bases; nucleotides not matched to a gene: 4.

The chain carries TRBV4-1 and TRBJ2-7; D gene unclear. The V and J ends lost 1 base and 6 bases respectively, with 4 bases between them. The length of the CDR3 is 11 residues. Per the germline V gene, CDR1 is MGHRA and CDR2 is YSYEKL. The CDR3: CASSQAGEQYF. CDR3 nucleotides: TGCGCCAGCAGCCAAGCGGGCGAGCAGTACTTC.

V is TRBV7-2 and J is TRBJ1-2; 7 bases line up with TRBD1. This CDR3 contains 15 residues. Germline V gene data show CDR1 as SGHTA and CDR2 as FQGNSA. Trimming removed 4 bases from V and 0 bases from J; junction bases left unmatched: 5. The CDR3 DNA reads as TGTGCCAGCAGCTCTCACAGGGGAGCTAACTATGGCTACACCTTC. It is translated as CASSSHRGANYGYTF.

The CDR3 spells CAWSVSPGEAFF. In DNA, the CDR3 is TGTGCCTGGAGTGTATCACCCGGTGAAGCTTTCTTT. The J gene is TRBJ1-1, the V gene TRBV30, with D unclear. Germline-derived CDR1 and CDR2 are GTSNPN and SVGIG (reference sequence). The V end was cut by 0 bases, the J end by 7 bases, with 9 bases between. CDR3 length equals 12 residues.

The chain has TRBV10-3 and TRBJ1-4; 9 bases match TRBD1. The CDR3 covers 14 residues. Germline CDR1 and CDR2: ENHRY and SYGVKD. V lost 4 bases, J lost 5 bases, and 2 bases stayed unmatched. The CDR3, as DNA: TGTGCCATCAGTGGGACAGGGGAAAATGAAAAACTGTTTTTT. This sequence encodes CAISGTGENEKLFF.

The V gene is TRBV2, the J gene TRBJ2-3, with D possibly TRBD1 on 5 matching bases. The CDR3 spans 17 residues. Deletions cut 3 bases from V and 7 bases from J, with 23 bases between. The germline CDR1 and CDR2 sequences are SNHLY and FYNNEI. The CDR3: CASSEGLVGSGPNTQYF. CDR3 nucleotide sequence: TGTGCCAGCAGTGAGGGTTTAGTCGGGTCAGGGCCAAATACGCAGTATTTT.

The chain employs TRBV30 and TRBJ1-4, with TRBD1 as a possible D gene (5 bases). The germline V and J ends were trimmed by 3 bases and 5 bases, with 13 bases remaining between them. The CDR3 sequence is 14 residues long. Germline CDR1 reads GTSNPN; CDR2 reads SVGIG (reference sequence). The CDR3 protein is CAWSAGLANEKLFF. The CDR3, as DNA: TGTGCCTGGAGCGCAGGGTTGGCAAATGAAAAACTGTTTTTT.